This is a list of T cell receptor beta chains from one sample in a study of T cell repertoires in cytomegalovirus infection. TCRdb independently ran MiXCR on the reads; one entry per CDR3 protein. The table shows around 180,000 distinct CDR3 sequences, with 28% occurring only once. Sample: PBMCs. The receptor source for this set is a human donor in good health (CMV status not recorded). Some clones in this sample may be carry-over from other donors' samples. Both conserved end residues are part of each CDR3. Expanded clones get a size class; other rows say once, few or many, or leave the size out.

v_call: TRBV12-3/TRBV12-4
j_call: TRBJ1-5
clone_size: many
cdr3_aa: CASSLQAGNQPQHF

v_call: TRBV7-2
j_call: TRBJ1-2
clone_size: -
cdr3_aa: CASSPGRRFYGYTF

v_call: TRBV7-9
j_call: TRBJ2-3
clone_size: -
cdr3_aa: CASSQGGPSTDTQYF

v_call: TRBV2
j_call: TRBJ2-3
clone_size: -
cdr3_aa: CASSEALLAGGRDTQYF

v_call: TRBV19
j_call: TRBJ1-5
clone_size: -
cdr3_aa: CASSRQWDQPQHF

v_call: TRBV13
j_call: TRBJ1-2
clone_size: few
cdr3_aa: CASGEKTGDYGYTF

v_call: TRBV6-1
j_call: TRBJ1-3
clone_size: few
cdr3_aa: CASSPGAAGNTIYF

v_call: TRBV7-2
j_call: TRBJ2-5
clone_size: few
cdr3_aa: CASSPIAGPQETQYF

v_call: TRBV14
j_call: TRBJ1-4
clone_size: -
cdr3_aa: CASSLSAGTGGEKLFF

v_call: TRBV6-1
j_call: TRBJ2-5
clone_size: few
cdr3_aa: CASSDTRWTQYF

v_call: TRBV7-8
j_call: TRBJ1-1
clone_size: few
cdr3_aa: CASSLEVVGWTEAFF

v_call: TRBV7-3
j_call: TRBJ2-3
clone_size: few
cdr3_aa: CASSLDRAADTQYF

v_call: TRBV2
j_call: TRBJ2-7
clone_size: -
cdr3_aa: CASSPRLRVAQYF

v_call: TRBV20-1
j_call: TRBJ2-1
clone_size: few
cdr3_aa: CSARWGLLAGGRGEQFF

v_call: TRBV20-1
j_call: TRBJ1-5
clone_size: -
cdr3_aa: CSARGGSPQHF

v_call: TRBV11-2
j_call: TRBJ1-4
clone_size: -
cdr3_aa: CASSLVVGEKLFF

v_call: TRBV13
j_call: TRBJ1-6
clone_size: few
cdr3_aa: CASSLRQGSNNSPLHF

v_call: TRBV7-2
j_call: TRBJ2-1
clone_size: -
cdr3_aa: CASSYRDTSYNEQFF

v_call: TRBV7-2
j_call: TRBJ2-3
clone_size: many
cdr3_aa: CASSTMGDTQYF

v_call: TRBV19
j_call: TRBJ1-5
clone_size: -
cdr3_aa: CASGTGATNQPQHF

v_call: TRBV29-1
j_call: TRBJ2-5
clone_size: few
cdr3_aa: CSSRREETQYF

v_call: TRBV12-3/TRBV12-4
j_call: TRBJ2-3
clone_size: -
cdr3_aa: CASSLRISTDTQYF

v_call: TRBV7-2
j_call: TRBJ2-7
clone_size: many
cdr3_aa: CASSFTQGWYEQYF

v_call: TRBV20-1
j_call: TRBJ2-7
clone_size: -
cdr3_aa: CSANPRGGKDEQYF

v_call: TRBV6-5
j_call: TRBJ1-5
clone_size: -
cdr3_aa: CASSRAGVGNQPQHF

v_call: TRBV19
j_call: TRBJ2-3
clone_size: -
cdr3_aa: CASSRGQITSTDTQYF

v_call: TRBV7-9
j_call: TRBJ2-3
clone_size: -
cdr3_aa: CASSVGGPGDTQYF

v_call: TRBV6-2/TRBV6-3
j_call: TRBJ1-5
clone_size: few
cdr3_aa: CASSYVRREPLGDQPQHF

v_call: TRBV5-4
j_call: TRBJ2-4
clone_size: -
cdr3_aa: CASSLEENIQYF

v_call: TRBV7-6
j_call: TRBJ2-5
clone_size: many
cdr3_aa: CASSFSGEETQYF

v_call: TRBV5-4
j_call: TRBJ2-1
clone_size: -
cdr3_aa: CASSLDRDGSYNEQFF